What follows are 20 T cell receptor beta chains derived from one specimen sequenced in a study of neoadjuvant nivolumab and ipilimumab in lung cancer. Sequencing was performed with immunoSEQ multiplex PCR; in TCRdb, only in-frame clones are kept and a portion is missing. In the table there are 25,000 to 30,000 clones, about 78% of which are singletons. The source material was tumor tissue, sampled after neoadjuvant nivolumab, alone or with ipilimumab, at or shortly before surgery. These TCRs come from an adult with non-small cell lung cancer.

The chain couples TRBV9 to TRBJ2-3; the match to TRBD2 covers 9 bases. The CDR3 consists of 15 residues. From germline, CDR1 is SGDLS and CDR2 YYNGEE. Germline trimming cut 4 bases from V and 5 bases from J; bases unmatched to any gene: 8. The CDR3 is CASSKGTSNQDTQYF. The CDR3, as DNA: TGTGCCAGCAGCAAAGGGACTAGCAATCAAGATACGCAGTATTTT.

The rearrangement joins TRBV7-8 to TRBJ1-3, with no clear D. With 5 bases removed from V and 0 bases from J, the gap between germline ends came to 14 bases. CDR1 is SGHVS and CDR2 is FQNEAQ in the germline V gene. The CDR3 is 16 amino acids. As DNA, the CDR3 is TGTGCCAGCAGCCTTGGACCGCCAAGCTCTGGAAACACCATATATTTT. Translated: CASSLGPPSSGNTIYF.

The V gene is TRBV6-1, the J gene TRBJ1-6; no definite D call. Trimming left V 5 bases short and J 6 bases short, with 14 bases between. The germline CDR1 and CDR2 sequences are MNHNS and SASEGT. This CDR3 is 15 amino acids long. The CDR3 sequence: CASSKEGFLNSPLHF. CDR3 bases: TGTGCCAGCAGTAAGGAGGGCTTCCTTAATTCACCCCTCCACTTT.

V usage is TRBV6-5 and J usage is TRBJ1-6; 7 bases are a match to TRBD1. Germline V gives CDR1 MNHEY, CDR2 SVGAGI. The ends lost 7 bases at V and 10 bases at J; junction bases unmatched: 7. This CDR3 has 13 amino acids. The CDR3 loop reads CASKQDRSSPLHF. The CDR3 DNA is TGTGCCAGCAAGCAGGACAGGTCCTCACCCCTCCACTTT.

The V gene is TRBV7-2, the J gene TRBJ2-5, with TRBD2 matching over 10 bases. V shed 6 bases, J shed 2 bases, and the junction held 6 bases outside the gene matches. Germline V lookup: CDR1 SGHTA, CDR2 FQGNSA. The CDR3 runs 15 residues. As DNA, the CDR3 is TGTGCCAGCAGGTTACTAGCGGGGCCACAAGAGACCCAGTACTTC. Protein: CASRLLAGPQETQYF.

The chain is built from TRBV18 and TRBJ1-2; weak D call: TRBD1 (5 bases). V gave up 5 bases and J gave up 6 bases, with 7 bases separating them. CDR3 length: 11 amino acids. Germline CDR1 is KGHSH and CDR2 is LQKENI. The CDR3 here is CASSSGDGYTF. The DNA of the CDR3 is TGTGCCAGCTCATCGGGGGATGGCTACACCTTC. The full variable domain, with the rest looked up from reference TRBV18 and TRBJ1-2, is NAGVMQNPRHLVRRRGQEARLRCSPMKGHSHVYWYRQLPEEGLKFMVYLQKENIIDESGMPKERFSAEFPKEGPSILRIQQVVRGDSAAYFCASSSGDGYTFGSGTRLTVV.

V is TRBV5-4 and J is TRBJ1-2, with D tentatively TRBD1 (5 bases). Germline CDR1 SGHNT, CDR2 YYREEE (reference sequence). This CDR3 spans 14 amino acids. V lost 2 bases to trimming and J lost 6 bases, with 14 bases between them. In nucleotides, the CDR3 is TGTGCCAGCAGCTTTCTGGGACCGGTCAATGGCTACACCTTC. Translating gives CASSFLGPVNGYTF.

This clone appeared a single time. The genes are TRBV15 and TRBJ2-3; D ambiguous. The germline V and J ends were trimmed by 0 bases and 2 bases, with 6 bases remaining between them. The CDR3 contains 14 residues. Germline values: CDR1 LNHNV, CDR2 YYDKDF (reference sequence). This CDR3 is CATSRDHVTDTQYF. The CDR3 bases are TGTGCCACCAGCAGAGATCATGTCACAGATACGCAGTATTTT.

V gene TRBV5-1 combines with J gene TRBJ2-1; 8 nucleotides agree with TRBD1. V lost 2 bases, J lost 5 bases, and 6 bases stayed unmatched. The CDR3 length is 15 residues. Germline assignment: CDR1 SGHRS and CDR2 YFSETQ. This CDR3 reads CASSFGQGANNEQFF. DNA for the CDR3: TGCGCCAGCAGCTTTGGGCAGGGGGCCAACAATGAGCAGTTCTTC.

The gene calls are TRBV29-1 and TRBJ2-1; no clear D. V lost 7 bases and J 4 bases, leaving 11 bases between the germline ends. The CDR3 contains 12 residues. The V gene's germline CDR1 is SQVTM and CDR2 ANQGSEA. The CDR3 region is CSASYLYNEQFF. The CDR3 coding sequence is TGCAGCGCCTCTTACCTGTACAATGAGCAGTTCTTC.

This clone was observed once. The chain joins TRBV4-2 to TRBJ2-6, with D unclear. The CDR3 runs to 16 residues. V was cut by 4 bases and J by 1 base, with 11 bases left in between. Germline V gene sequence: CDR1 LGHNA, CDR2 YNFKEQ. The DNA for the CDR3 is TGTGCCAGCAGCCTCTTTGCGGAGTCTGGGGCCAACGTCCTGACTTTC. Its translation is CASSLFAESGANVLTF.

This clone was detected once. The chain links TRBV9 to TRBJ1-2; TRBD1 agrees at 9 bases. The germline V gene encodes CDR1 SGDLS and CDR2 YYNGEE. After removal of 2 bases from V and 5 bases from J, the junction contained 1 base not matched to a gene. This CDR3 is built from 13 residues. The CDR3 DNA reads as TGTGCCAGCAGCGTCGGGACAGGGTATGGCTACACCTTC. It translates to CASSVGTGYGYTF.

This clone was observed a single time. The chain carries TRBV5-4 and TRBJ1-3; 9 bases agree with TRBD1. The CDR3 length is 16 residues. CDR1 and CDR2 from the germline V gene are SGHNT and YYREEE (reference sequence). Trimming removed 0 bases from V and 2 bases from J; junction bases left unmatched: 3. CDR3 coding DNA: TGTGCCAGCAGCTTGGCCGGGACAGGGCCTGGAAACACCATATATTTT. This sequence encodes CASSLAGTGPGNTIYF.

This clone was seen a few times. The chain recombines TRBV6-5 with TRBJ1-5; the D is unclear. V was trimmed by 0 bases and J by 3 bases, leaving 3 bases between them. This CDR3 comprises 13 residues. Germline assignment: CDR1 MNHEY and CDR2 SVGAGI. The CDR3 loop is CASSYSDNQPQHF. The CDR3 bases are TGTGCCAGCAGTTACTCGGACAATCAGCCCCAGCATTTT.

CDR3 DNA sequence: TGCGCCAGCAGCCTAGGGACAGGGGGCCAAGATACGCAGTATTTT. Translated: CASSLGTGGQDTQYF. The genes are TRBV5-1 and TRBJ2-3, with 12 bases that match TRBD1. The CDR3 runs 15 residues. J gave up 5 bases and V 4 bases, and 5 bases lay outside the gene matches. The germline V gene has CDR1 SGHRS and CDR2 YFSETQ. Variable domain in full (rest from reference TRBV5-1 and TRBJ2-3): KAGVTQTPRYLIKTRGQQVTLSCSPISGHRSVSWYQQTPGQGLQFLFEYFSETQRNKGNFPGRFSGRQFSNSRSEMNVSTLELGDSALYLCASSLGTGGQDTQYFGPGTRLTVL.

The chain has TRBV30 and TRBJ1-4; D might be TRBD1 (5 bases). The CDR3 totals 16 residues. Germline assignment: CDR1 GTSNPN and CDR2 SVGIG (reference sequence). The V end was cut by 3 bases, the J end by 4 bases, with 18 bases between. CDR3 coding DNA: TGTGCCTGGAGCGTCGAGATGGGGGGTGGTAATGAAAAACTGTTTTTT. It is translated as CAWSVEMGGGNEKLFF. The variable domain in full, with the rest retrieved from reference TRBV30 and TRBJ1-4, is SQTIHQWPATLVQPVGSPLSLECTVEGTSNPNLYWYRQAAGRGLQLLFYSVGIGQISSEVPQNLSASRPQDRQFILSSKKLLLSDSGFYLCAWSVEMGGGNEKLFFGSGTQLSVL.

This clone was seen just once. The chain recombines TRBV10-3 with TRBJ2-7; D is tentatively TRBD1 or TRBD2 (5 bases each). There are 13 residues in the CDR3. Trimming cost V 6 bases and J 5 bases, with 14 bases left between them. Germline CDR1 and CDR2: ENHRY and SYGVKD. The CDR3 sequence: CAIRRDLIHEQYF. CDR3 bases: TGTGCCATCAGGAGGGACCTCATCCACGAGCAGTACTTC.

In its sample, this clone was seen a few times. CDR3 nucleotides: TGTGCCAGCAGCGTCGGGGGAGACAATCAGCCCCAGCATTTT. Its protein is CASSVGGDNQPQHF. V and J are TRBV6-6 and TRBJ1-5; TRBD1 might be the D (5 bases). V lost 6 bases to trimming and J lost 3 bases, with 12 bases between them. The germline gives CDR1 MNHNY, CDR2 SVGAGI (reference sequence). CDR3 size: 14 residues.

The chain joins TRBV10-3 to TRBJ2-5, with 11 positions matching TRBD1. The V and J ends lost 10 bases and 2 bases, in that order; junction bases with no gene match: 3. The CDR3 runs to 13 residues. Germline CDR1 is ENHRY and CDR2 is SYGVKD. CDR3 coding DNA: TGTGCCAGCCGGGACAGGGGGCAAGAGACCCAGTACTTC. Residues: CASRDRGQETQYF.

CDR3 sequence: CASSFKEWGIDTQYF. The CDR3 coding sequence is TGTGCCAGCAGCTTTAAGGAGTGGGGGATAGATACGCAGTATTTT. The chain is built from TRBV7-9 and TRBJ2-3, with D tentatively TRBD1 or TRBD2 (5 bases each). Germline V lookup: CDR1 SEHNR, CDR2 FQNEAQ (reference sequence). This CDR3 region has 15 residues. Trimming took off 3 bases at V and 5 bases at J, with 15 bases between the two ends.